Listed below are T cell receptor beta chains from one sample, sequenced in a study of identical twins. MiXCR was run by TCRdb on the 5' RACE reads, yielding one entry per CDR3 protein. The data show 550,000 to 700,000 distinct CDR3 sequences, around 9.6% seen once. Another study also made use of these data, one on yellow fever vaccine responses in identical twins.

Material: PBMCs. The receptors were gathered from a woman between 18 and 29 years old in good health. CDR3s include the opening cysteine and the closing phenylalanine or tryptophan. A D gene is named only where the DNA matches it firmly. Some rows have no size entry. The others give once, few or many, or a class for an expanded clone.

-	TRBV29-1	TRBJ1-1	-	CSVPRVNTEAFF	TGCAGCGTCCCACGGGTGAACACTGAAGCTTTCTTT
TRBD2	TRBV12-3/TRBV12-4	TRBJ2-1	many	CASSSGRGTYNEQFF	TGTGCCAGCAGTTCTGGGCGGGGGACCTACAATGAGCAGTTCTTC
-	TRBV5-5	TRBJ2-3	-	CASSWTLPPPDTQYF	TGTGCCAGCAGTTGGACCCTACCCCCCCCAGATACGCAGTATTTT
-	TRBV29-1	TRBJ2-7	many	CSVVDRWSSYEQYF	TGCAGCGTCGTAGACAGGTGGAGCTCCTACGAGCAGTACTTC
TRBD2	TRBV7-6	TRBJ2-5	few	CASSPGLAEETQYF	TGTGCCAGCAGCCCAGGACTAGCGGAAGAGACCCAGTACTTC
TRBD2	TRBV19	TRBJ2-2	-	CASRGLAVSITGELFF	TGTGCCAGCCGCGGGCTAGCGGTCTCAATCACCGGGGAGCTGTTTTTT
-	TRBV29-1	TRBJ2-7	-	CSVVAREYEQYF	TGCAGCGTTGTCGCCAGGGAATACGAGCAGTACTTC
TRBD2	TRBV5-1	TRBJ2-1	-	CASSPRTSGGAYNEQFF	TGCGCCAGCAGCCCCCGGACTAGCGGGGGGGCTTACAATGAGCAGTTCTTC
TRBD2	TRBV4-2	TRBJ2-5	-	CASSQTPIGTSGGDQETQYF	TGTGCCAGCAGCCAAACGCCAATCGGGACTAGCGGGGGAGATCAAGAGACCCAGTACTTC
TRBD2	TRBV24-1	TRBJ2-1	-	CATIWREGSYNEQFF	TGTGCCACCATTTGGCGGGAGGGCTCCTACAATGAGCAGTTCTTC
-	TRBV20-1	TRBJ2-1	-	CSARDQRRNEQFF	TGCAGTGCTAGAGATCAGAGGAGGAATGAGCAGTTCTTC
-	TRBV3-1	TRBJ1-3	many	CASRGRPLSGNTIYF	TGTGCCAGCAGAGGACGGCCCCTGAGTGGAAACACCATATATTTT
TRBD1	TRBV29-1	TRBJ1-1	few	CSVGTGLNTEAFF	TGCAGCGTGGGGACAGGGCTGAACACTGAAGCTTTCTTT
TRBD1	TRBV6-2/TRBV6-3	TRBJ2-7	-	CASSYSARGQGEQYF	TGTGCCAGCAGTTACTCGGCGAGGGGGCAGGGCGAGCAGTACTTC
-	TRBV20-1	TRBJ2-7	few	CSARDAGEVYEQYF	TGCAGTGCTAGGGACGCAGGGGAAGTCTACGAGCAGTACTTC
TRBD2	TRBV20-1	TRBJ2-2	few	CSARVSGSTGELFF	TGCAGTGCTAGAGTTAGCGGGAGCACCGGGGAGCTGTTTTTT
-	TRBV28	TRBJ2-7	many	CASSLVRASYEQYF	TGTGCCAGCAGTTTGGTCAGGGCTTCCTACGAGCAGTACTTC
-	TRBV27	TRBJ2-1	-	CASSLYLGIDEQFF	TGTGCCAGCAGTTTATACTTGGGGATTGATGAGCAGTTCTTC
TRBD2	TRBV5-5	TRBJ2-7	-	CASSLPPTGRETYEQYF	TGTGCCAGCAGCCTGCCCCCGACGGGGAGGGAAACCTACGAGCAGTACTTC
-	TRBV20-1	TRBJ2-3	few	CSAGDPVPMDTQYF	TGCAGTGCTGGCGACCCAGTACCAATGGATACGCAGTATTTT
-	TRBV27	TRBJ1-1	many	CASSPKRTLIQAFF	TGTGCCAGCAGCCCCAAGAGGACGCTTATCCAAGCTTTCTTT
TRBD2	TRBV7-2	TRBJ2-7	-	CASSVRGGTYEQYF	TGTGCCAGCAGCGTGCGGGGGGGGACCTACGAGCAGTACTTC
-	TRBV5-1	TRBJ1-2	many	CASTPAGASYGYTF	TGCGCCAGCACTCCGGCAGGGGCAAGCTACGGCTACACCTTC
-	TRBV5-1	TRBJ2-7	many	CASRLTAHEQYF	TGCGCCAGCAGGTTAACTGCACACGAGCAGTACTTC
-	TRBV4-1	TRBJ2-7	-	CASSQEEAGPYEQYF	TGCGCCAGCAGCCAAGAAGAGGCGGGACCCTACGAGCAGTACTTC
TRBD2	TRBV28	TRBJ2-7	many	CASSLSGGGRAHEQYF	TGTGCCAGCAGTTTATCCGGGGGCGGGAGGGCCCACGAGCAGTACTTC
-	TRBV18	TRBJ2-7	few	CASSPVGAGPREQYF	TGTGCCAGCTCACCAGTTGGCGCAGGTCCAAGGGAGCAGTACTTC
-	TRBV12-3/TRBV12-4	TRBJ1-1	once	CASTQSREAFF	TGTGCCAGCACCCAAAGCCGCGAAGCTTTCTTT